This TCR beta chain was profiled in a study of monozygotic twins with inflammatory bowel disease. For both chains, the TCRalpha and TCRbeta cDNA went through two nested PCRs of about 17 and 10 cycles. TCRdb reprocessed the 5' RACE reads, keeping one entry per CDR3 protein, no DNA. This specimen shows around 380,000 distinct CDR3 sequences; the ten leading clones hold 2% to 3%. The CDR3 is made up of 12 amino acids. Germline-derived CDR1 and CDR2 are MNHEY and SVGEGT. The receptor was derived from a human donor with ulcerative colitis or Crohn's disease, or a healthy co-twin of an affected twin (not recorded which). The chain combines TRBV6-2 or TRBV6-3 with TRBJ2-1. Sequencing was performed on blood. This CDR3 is CASSLLYNEQFF.